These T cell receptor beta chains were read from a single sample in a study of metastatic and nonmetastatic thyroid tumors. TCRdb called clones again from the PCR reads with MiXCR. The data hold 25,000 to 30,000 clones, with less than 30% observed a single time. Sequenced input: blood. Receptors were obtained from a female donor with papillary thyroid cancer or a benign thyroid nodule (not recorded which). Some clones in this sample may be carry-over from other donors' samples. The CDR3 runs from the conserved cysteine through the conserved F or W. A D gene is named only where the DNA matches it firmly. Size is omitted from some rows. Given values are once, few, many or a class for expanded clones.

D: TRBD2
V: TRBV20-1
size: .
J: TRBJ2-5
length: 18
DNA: TGCAGTGCTACAGTGCTCGGACTAGCGGGAGGGTTGGGAGAGACCCAGTACTTC
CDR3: CSATVLGLAGGLGETQYF

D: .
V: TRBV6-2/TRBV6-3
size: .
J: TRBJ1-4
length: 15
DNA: TGTGCCAGCAGTTACATGGGGAATGGTAATGAAAAACTGTTTTTT
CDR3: CASSYMGNGNEKLFF

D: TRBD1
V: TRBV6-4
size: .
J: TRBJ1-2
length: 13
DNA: TGTGCCAGCAGTGAAACCAGGGGGCAAGGCTACACCTTC
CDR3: CASSETRGQGYTF

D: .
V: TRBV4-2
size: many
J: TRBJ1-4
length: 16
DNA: TGTGCCAGCAGCCCCAGGGGCGGACAGAGAAATGAAAAACTGTTTTTT
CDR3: CASSPRGGQRNEKLFF

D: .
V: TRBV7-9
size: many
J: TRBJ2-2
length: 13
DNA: TGTGCCAGCAGCTTACCGGGGGCGGCGGAGCTGTTTTTT
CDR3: CASSLPGAAELFF

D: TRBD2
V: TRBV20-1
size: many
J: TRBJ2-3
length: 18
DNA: TGCAGTGCTAGAGAGGGTGTCCCACTAGCGGGAGACTCAGATACGCAGTATTTT
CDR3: CSAREGVPLAGDSDTQYF

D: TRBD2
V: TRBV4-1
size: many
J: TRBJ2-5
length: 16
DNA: TGCGCCAGCAGCCAAGGACTAGCGGGAGGAGAGGAGACCCAGTACTTC
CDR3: CASSQGLAGGEETQYF

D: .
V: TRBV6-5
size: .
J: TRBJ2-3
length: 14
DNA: TGTGCCAGCAGTTACGTTCCTCGCTCAGATACGCAGTATTTT
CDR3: CASSYVPRSDTQYF

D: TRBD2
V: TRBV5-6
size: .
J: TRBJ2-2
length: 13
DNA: TGTGCCACCAGGGACTACCACACCGGGGAGCTGTTTTTT
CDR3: CATRDYHTGELFF

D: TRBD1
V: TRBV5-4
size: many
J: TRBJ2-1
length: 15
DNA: TGTGCCAGCAGCTCTTTCACAGGGGGCGGAAATGAGCAGTTCTTC
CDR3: CASSSFTGGGNEQFF

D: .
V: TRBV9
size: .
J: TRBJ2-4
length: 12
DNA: TGTGCCAGCAGCGTAGGGGATAACATTCAGTACTTC
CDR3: CASSVGDNIQYF

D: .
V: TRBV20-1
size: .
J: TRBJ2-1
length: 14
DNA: TGCAGTGCTAAATCTCTTTTGGGTGGGAATGAGCAGTTCTTC
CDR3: CSAKSLLGGNEQFF

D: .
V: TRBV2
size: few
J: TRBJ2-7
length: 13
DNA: TGTGCCAGCAGTGACGTGGGTACCTACGAGCAGTACTTC
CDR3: CASSDVGTYEQYF

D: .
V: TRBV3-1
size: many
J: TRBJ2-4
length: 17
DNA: TGTGCCAGCAGCCAAGAAGGCTTTGTGGGAGCCAAAAACATTCAGTACTTC
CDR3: CASSQEGFVGAKNIQYF

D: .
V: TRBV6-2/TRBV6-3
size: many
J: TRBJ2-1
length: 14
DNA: TGTGCCAGCACCAGGGAAGGTTCCTACAATGAGCAGTTCTTC
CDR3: CASTREGSYNEQFF

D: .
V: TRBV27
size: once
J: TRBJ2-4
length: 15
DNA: TGTGCCAGCCGGGGCCCCGTGGGAACCAAAAACATTCAGTACTTC
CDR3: CASRGPVGTKNIQYF

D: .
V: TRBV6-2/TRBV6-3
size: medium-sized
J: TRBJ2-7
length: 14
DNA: TGTGCCAGCAGTTCCTTGGGATGGGCTGGGGAGCAGTACTTC
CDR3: CASSSLGWAGEQYF

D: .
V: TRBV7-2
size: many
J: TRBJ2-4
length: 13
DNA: TGTGCCAGCAGCCCGGACTCCAAAAACATTCAGTACTTC
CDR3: CASSPDSKNIQYF

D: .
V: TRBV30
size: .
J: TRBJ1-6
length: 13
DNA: TGTGCCTGGGACAGCTCCTATAATTCACCCCTCCACTTT
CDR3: CAWDSSYNSPLHF

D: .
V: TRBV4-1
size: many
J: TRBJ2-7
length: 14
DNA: TGCGCCAGCAGCCAAGCCGGGACCCCAGGGGAGCAGTACTTC
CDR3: CASSQAGTPGEQYF

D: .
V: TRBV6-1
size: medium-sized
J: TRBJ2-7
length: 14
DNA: TGTGCCAGCAGTGAAGCAATGAGGGGCTACGAGCAGTACTTC
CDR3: CASSEAMRGYEQYF

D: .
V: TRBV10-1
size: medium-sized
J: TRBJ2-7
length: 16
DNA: TGCGCCAGCAGTGAGTCGTGGACGAGCGGCCTTTTTGAGCAGTACTTC
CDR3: CASSESWTSGLFEQYF

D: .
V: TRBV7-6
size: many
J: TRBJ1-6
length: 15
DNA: TGTGCCAGCAGCTTGGGAGGGGTGGCTAATTCACCCCTCCACTTT
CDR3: CASSLGGVANSPLHF

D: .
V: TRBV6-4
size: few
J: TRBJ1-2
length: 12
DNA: TGTGCCAGCAGTGACTGCAACTATTGCTACACCTTC
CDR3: CASSDCNYCYTF

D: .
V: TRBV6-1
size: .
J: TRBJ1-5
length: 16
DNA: TGTGCCAGCAGTGAAGGTGGCAGGGGATGGGGGCAGCCCCAGCATTTT
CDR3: CASSEGGRGWGQPQHF

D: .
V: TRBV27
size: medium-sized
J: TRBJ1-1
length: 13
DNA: TGTGCCAGCAAGGGACTAGGGGGGTCTGAAGCTTTCTTT
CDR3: CASKGLGGSEAFF

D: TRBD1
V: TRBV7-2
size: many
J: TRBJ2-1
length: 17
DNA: TGTGCCAGCAGCCCCCGACCCCGGGGACAGTTCCACAATGAGCAGTTCTTC
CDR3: CASSPRPRGQFHNEQFF

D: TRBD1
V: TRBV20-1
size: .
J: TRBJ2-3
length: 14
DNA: TGCAGTGCTAGAGATAAGGGGGCGACAGATACGCAGTATTTT
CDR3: CSARDKGATDTQYF

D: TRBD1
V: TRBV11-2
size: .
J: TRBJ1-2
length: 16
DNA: TGTGCCAGCAGCTTAGATCACGTGACAGGGCTCTATGGCTACACCTTC
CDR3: CASSLDHVTGLYGYTF

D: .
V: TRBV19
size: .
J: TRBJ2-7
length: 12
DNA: TGTGCCAGTATTATACGAGGTCGGGAGCAGTACTTC
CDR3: CASIIRGREQYF

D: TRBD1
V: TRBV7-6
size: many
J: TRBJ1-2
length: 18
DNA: TGTGCCAGCAGCTCCCTTAGCCAGGGGGCTAGGGGTAACTATGGCTACACCTTC
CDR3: CASSSLSQGARGNYGYTF

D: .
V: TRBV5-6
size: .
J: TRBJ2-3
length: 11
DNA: TGTGCCAGCAAAAGGGGCCGCACGCAGTATTTT
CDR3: CASKRGRTQYF

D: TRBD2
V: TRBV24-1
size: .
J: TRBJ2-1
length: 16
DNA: TGTGCCACCAGTGACAATACTAGCGGGAGGCTTAATGAGCAGTTCTTC
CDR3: CATSDNTSGRLNEQFF

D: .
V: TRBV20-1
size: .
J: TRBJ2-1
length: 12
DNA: TGCAGTGCTCACCAGGGTGGCCATGAGCAGTTCTTC
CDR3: CSAHQGGHEQFF

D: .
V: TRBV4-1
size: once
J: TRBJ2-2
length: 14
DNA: TGCGCCAGCAGCCCACGACCCCCCATGGGGGAGCTGTTTTTT
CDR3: CASSPRPPMGELFF

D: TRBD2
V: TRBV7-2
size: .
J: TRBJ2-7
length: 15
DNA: TGTGCCAGCAGCTTTTGGACTAACGGGAGGGGCGAGCAGTACTTC
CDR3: CASSFWTNGRGEQYF

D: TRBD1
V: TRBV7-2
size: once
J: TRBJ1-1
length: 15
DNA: TGTGCCAGCAGCACCCGGACAGGGTCGAACACTGAAGCTTTCTTT
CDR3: CASSTRTGSNTEAFF

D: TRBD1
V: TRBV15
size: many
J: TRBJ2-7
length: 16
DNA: TGTGCCACCAGCGGATTCCGGGACAGGGACCCCTACGAGCAGTACTTC
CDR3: CATSGFRDRDPYEQYF

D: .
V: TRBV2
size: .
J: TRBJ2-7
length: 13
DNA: TGTGCCAGCAGCATTGGCCGGGGATACGAGCAGTACTTC
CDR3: CASSIGRGYEQYF

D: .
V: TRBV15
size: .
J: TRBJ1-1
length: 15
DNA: TGTGCCACCAGCAGAGGTGACAGCCGAACCGCTGAAGCTTTCTTT
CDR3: CATSRGDSRTAEAFF

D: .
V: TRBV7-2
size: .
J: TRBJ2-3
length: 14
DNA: TGTGCCAGCAGCTTAGCAGTCTGCACAGATACGCAGTATTTT
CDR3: CASSLAVCTDTQYF

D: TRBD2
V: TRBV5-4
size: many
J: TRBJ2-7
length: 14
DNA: TGTGCCAGCAGCTCGAAAGCGGGGGCTCAGGAGCAGTACTTC
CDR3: CASSSKAGAQEQYF

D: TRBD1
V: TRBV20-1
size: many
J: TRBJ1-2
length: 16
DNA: TGCAGTGCTAGAGATCGGGCAGGGGGATATAACTATGGCTACACCTTC
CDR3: CSARDRAGGYNYGYTF

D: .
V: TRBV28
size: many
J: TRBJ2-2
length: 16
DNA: TGTGCCAGCAGCCCTCCCCAGCCCGGGAACACCGGGGAGCTGTTTTTT
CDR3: CASSPPQPGNTGELFF

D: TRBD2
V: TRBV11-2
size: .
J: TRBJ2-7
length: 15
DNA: TGTGCCAGCAGCTCGAGCGGGAGTTCCTCCTACGAGCAGTACTTC
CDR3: CASSSSGSSSYEQYF

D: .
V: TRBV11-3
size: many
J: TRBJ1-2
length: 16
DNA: TGTGCCAGCAGCTTGCTTACTACGGGACGGAACTATGGCTACACCTTC
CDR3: CASSLLTTGRNYGYTF

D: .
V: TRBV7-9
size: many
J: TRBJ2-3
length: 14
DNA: TGTGCCAGCAGCTTAGAGGGGTGGACAGATACGCAGTATTTT
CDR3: CASSLEGWTDTQYF

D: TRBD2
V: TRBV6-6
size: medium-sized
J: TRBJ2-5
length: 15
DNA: TGTGCCAGCAGTTACGGAGCGGGAGGACGAGAGACCCAGTACTTC
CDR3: CASSYGAGGRETQYF

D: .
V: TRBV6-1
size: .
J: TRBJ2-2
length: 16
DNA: TGTGCCAGCACCCAAAATGGGGCAGGGACCACCGGTGAGCTGTTTTTT
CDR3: CASTQNGAGTTGELFF

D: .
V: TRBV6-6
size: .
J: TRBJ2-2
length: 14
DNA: TGTGCCAGCAGTTACGTCGAGGGGGCCGGGGAGCTGTTTTTT
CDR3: CASSYVEGAGELFF

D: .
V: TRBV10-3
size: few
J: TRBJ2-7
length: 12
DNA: TGTGCCATCGGGCGGGAAGGTTACGAGCAGTACTTC
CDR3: CAIGREGYEQYF

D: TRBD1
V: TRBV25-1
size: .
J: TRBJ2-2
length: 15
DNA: TGTGCCAGTAACTTAGACAGGGGGGTTCCCGGGGAGCTGTTTTTT
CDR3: CASNLDRGVPGELFF

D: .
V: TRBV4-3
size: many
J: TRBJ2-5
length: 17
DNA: TGCGCCAGCAGCCACGGGCGACTAGACGGGATACAAGAGACCCAGTACTTC
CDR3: CASSHGRLDGIQETQYF

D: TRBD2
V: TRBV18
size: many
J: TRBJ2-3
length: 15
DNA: TGTGCCAGCTCAGAGAGCGGGATTAGCACAGATACGCAGTATTTT
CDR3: CASSESGISTDTQYF

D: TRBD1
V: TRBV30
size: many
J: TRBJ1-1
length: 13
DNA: TGTGCCTGGAGTGGCGGACAGGGCGTGGAAGCTTTCTTT
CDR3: CAWSGGQGVEAFF